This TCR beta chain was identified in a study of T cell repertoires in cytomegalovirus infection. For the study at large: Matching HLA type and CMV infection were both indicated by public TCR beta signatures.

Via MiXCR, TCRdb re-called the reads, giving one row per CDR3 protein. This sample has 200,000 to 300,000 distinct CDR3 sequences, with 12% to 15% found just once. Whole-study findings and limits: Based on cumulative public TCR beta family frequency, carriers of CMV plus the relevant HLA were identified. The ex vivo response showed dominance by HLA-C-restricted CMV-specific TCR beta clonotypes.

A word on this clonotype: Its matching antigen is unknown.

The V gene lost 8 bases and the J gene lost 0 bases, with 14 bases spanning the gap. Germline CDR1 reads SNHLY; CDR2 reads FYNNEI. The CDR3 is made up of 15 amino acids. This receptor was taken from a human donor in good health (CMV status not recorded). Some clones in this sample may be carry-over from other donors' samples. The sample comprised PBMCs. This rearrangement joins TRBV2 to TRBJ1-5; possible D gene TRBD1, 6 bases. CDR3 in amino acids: CASRLGQISNQPQHF. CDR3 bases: TGTGCCAGCCGTCTTGGACAGATTAGCAATCAGCCCCAGCATTTT.